These 19 T cell receptor beta chains originate from one sample sequenced in a study of cytomegalovirus exposure and HLA in healthy donors. The repertoire was sequenced with immunoSEQ multiplex PCR; TCRdb's copy has only in-frame clones and lacks some. The table lists 120,000 to 150,000 clones, 80% to 90% of them singletons, with about 4.9% in the top ten. The sample was PBMCs. All receptors derive from a man aged 18 to 29 in good health and CMV-seropositive.

This clone has more than one count but fewer than ten. V gene TRBV6-5 combines with J gene TRBJ1-6; 9 bases fit TRBD1. Germline lookup yields CDR1 MNHEY and CDR2 SVGAGI. Trimming took 0 bases from V and 10 from J; bases not matched to a gene: 4. The CDR3 runs to 15 residues. CDR3 in amino acids: CASSYSSTGGSPLHF. CDR3 bases: TGTGCCAGCAGTTACTCGAGCACAGGGGGCTCACCCCTCCACTTT.

The chain recombines TRBV6-1 with TRBJ1-1; the match to TRBD1 covers 10 bases. The germline V gene encodes CDR1 MNHNS and CDR2 SASEGT. The CDR3 contains 16 residues. The ends lost 2 bases at V and 1 base at J; junction bases unmatched: 4. The CDR3 sequence: CASSEPGQGTNTEAFF. In DNA, the CDR3 is TGTGCCAGCAGTGAACCGGGACAGGGGACGAACACTGAAGCTTTCTTT.

The chain couples TRBV25-1 to TRBJ1-5; D uncertain. Trimming shortened V by 3 bases and J by 1 base, and 10 bases separated the two germline ends. The CDR3 has 15 amino acids. Germline V gene lookup returns CDR1 MGHDK and CDR2 SYGVNS. CDR3 region: CASSEGTGSNQPQHF. CDR3 nucleotide sequence: TGTGCCAGCAGTGAGGGTACCGGGAGCAATCAGCCCCAGCATTTT.

This clone was observed once. A read error may account for a junction end that differs from germline. The chain carries TRBV7-7 and TRBJ2-7, with 10 bases aligning to TRBD1. The CDR3 length is 15 residues. Germline V gives CDR1 SSHAT, CDR2 FNYEAQ (reference sequence). The CDR3 bases are TGTGCTAGCAGCAAAAACCCGGGACAGGGGAACGAGCAGTACTTC. Translating it yields CASSKNPGQGNEQYF.

This chain joins TRBV5-1 and TRBJ1-1; the match to TRBD1 covers 7 bases. With 4 bases clipped from V and 0 bases from J, the junction kept 3 bases outside the gene matches. CDR1 is SGHRS, CDR2 YFSETQ, per germline. The CDR3 covers 14 residues. The CDR3 region has the DNA TGCGCCAGCAGCGGGGGGACAGTGAACACTGAAGCTTTCTTT. Protein product: CASSGGTVNTEAFF.

This chain joins TRBV2 and TRBJ2-7; D gene unclear. Germline V gene sequence: CDR1 SNHLY, CDR2 FYNNEI. Trimming left V 5 bases short and J 4 bases short, with 15 bases between. The CDR3 is 14 residues long. CDR3: CASSISGLGYEQYF. CDR3 in DNA: TGTGCCAGCAGTATAAGTGGGCTCGGATACGAGCAGTACTTC. Based on the CDR3 plus reference TRBV2 and TRBJ2-7, the full variable domain is EPEVTQTPSHQVTQMGQEVILRCVPISNHLYFYWYRQILGQKVEFLVSFYNNEISEKSEIFDDQFSVERPDGSNFTLKIRSTKLEDSAMYFCASSISGLGYEQYFGPGTRLTVT.

This chain connects TRBV19 to TRBJ2-3; tentative D call: TRBD2 (5 bases). The CDR3 has 15 amino acids. Trimming left V 5 bases short and J 3 bases short, with 15 bases between. The germline CDR1 and CDR2 sequences are LNHDA and SQIVND (reference sequence). The CDR3, as DNA: TGTGCCAGTAGTCCGGGGAACAGTGGGACAGATACGCAGTATTTT. Its protein is CASSPGNSGTDTQYF.

The J gene is TRBJ1-1, the V gene TRBV6-6, with 8 bases lining up with TRBD1. Germline V CDR1 and CDR2: MNHNY, SVGAGI (reference sequence). The CDR3 sequence is 14 residues long. Trimming removed 2 bases from V and 11 bases from J; junction bases left unmatched: 10. The CDR3 here is CASSYPPGQGNAFF. CDR3 DNA sequence: TGTGCCAGCAGTTACCCCCCCGGACAGGGTAATGCTTTCTTT.

V and J are TRBV10-2 and TRBJ2-1, with TRBD2 matching 12 bases. Germline CDR1 is WSHSY and CDR2 is SAAADI. This CDR3 has 13 amino acids. The V gene end was trimmed by 8 bases and the J gene end by 8 bases; junction bases not matched to a gene: 4. The CDR3 nucleotides are TGCGCCAGCCGGACTAGCGGGAACTATGAGCAGTTCTTC. Protein product: CASRTSGNYEQFF.

The chain uses TRBV18 and TRBJ1-1, with D possibly TRBD1 on 5 matching bases. The CDR3 runs to 12 residues. V dropped 6 bases and J dropped 8 bases, with 13 bases sitting between them. Germline V lookup: CDR1 KGHSH, CDR2 LQKENI. CDR3 sequence: CASSPYRKEAFF. CDR3 nucleotide sequence: TGTGCCAGCTCGCCGTACAGGAAAGAAGCTTTCTTT.

The chain couples TRBV9 to TRBJ1-2, with D perhaps TRBD1 (5 bases). Germline CDR1 is SGDLS and CDR2 is YYNGEE. CDR3 length: 13 amino acids. Trimming stripped 4 bases from V and 7 bases from J, with 14 bases between. Written as DNA, the CDR3 is TGTGCCAGCAGCCTCCAGGGTAGGGCTGGCTACACCTTC. Translation gives CASSLQGRAGYTF.

This clone was counted between two and nine times. The chain uses TRBV15 and TRBJ1-6, with a possible D match to TRBD1 (6 bases). Germline CDR1 is LNHNV and CDR2 is YYDKDF (reference sequence). V dropped 2 bases and J dropped 6 bases, with 14 bases sitting between them. This CDR3 comprises 16 residues. This CDR3 reads CATSRRGGDGNSPLHF. The CDR3 DNA follows: TGTGCCACCAGCAGAAGAGGGGGGGACGGTAATTCACCCCTCCACTTT.

The chain recombines TRBV15 with TRBJ1-1, with TRBD1 matching over 7 bases. This CDR3 is built from 15 residues. The V gene end was trimmed by 5 bases and the J gene end by 2 bases; junction bases not matched to a gene: 8. Germline values: CDR1 LNHNV, CDR2 YYDKDF (reference sequence). The CDR3 sequence: CATSGGQTVNTEAFF. Written as DNA, the CDR3 is TGTGCCACCAGCGGGGGACAGACCGTTAACACTGAAGCTTTCTTT.

V gene TRBV2 combines with J gene TRBJ1-2; tentatively, D is TRBD1 (6 bases). This CDR3 comprises 13 residues. V dropped 7 bases and J dropped 6 bases, with 15 bases sitting between them. Germline CDR1 and CDR2: SNHLY and FYNNEI. CDR3 in amino acids: CASIRDRNDGYTF. The CDR3 nucleotides are TGTGCCAGCATTCGAGACAGGAACGATGGCTACACCTTC. Full variable domain (missing parts from reference TRBV2 and TRBJ1-2): EPEVTQTPSHQVTQMGQEVILRCVPISNHLYFYWYRQILGQKVEFLVSFYNNEISEKSEIFDDQFSVERPDGSNFTLKIRSTKLEDSAMYFCASIRDRNDGYTFGSGTRLTVV.

CDR3: CASSTGQGRAQHF. In DNA form, the CDR3 reads TGTGCCAGCAGTACGGGACAGGGTCGAGCCCAGCATTTT. The rearrangement links TRBV27 to TRBJ1-5; 9 positions agree with TRBD1. Germline trimming cut 5 bases from V and 11 bases from J; bases unmatched to any gene: 7. The length of the CDR3 is 13 residues. Germline V gives CDR1 MNHEY, CDR2 SMNVEV (reference sequence).

The V call is TRBV7-2, the J call TRBJ1-1, with 7 nucleotides matching TRBD1. This CDR3 spans 15 amino acids. CDR1 is SGHTA, CDR2 FQGNSA, per germline. V gave up 5 bases and J gave up 4 bases; unmatched junction bases: 10. The CDR3 DNA reads as TGTGCCAGCAGCCGAGGGGGCTCAACAGGCACTGAAGCTTTCTTT. Its protein is CASSRGGSTGTEAFF. The whole variable domain, remainder taken from reference TRBV7-2 and TRBJ1-1, is GAGVSQSPSNKVTEKGKDVELRCDPISGHTALYWYRQSLGQGLEFLIYFQGNSAPDKSGLPSDRFSAERTGGSVSTLTIQRTQQEDSAVYLCASSRGGSTGTEAFFGQGTRLTVV.

The rearrangement uses TRBV18 and TRBJ2-7; D is perhaps TRBD2 (5 bases). Deletions cut 2 bases from V and 4 bases from J, with 6 bases between. The CDR3 runs 12 residues. Germline V gene data show CDR1 as KGHSH and CDR2 as LQKENI. This CDR3 is CASSPRGYEQYF. As DNA, the CDR3 is TGTGCCAGCTCACCAAGAGGGTACGAGCAGTACTTC.

The V call is TRBV29-1, the J call TRBJ2-1; D not resolved. Trimming took off 4 bases at V and 6 bases at J, with 13 bases between the two ends. The CDR3 sequence is 13 residues long. The germline V gene has CDR1 SQVTM and CDR2 ANQGSEA. For the CDR3, the DNA is TGCAGCGTTGGGTTTCAGGCCACCAATGAGCAGTTCTTC. Translation gives CSVGFQATNEQFF.

The chain employs TRBV6-1 and TRBJ1-4, with D perhaps matching TRBD1 (6 bases). The V gene lost 1 base and the J gene lost 8 bases, with 8 bases spanning the gap. Per germline, CDR1 MNHNS and CDR2 SASEGT. The CDR3 has 13 residues. CDR3 DNA: TGTGCCAGCAGTGAAGGGGGGGGCGAAAAACTGTTTTTT. It translates to CASSEGGGEKLFF.